This TCR beta chain was sequenced for a study of blood T cell repertoires in COVID-19. The wider study: Samples representing acute and convalescent COVID-19 were sourced from the United States, Italy and Spain. T cells, B-cell-depleted T cells, or PBMCs provided the cDNA or gDNA that served as material.

The repertoire was sequenced with immunoSEQ multiplex PCR; TCRdb's copy has only in-frame clones and lacks some. The sample contains roughly 260,000 clones, about nine tenths of which appear only once. The germline CDR1 and CDR2 sequences are DFQATT and SNEGSKA (reference sequence). V shed 3 bases and J shed 0 bases, with 15 bases lying between them. CDR3 size: 15 residues. Sequenced input: peripheral blood. The chain employs TRBV20-1 and TRBJ2-7, with a possible D match to TRBD1 (6 bases). The sequence was collected from a man aged 35-49 years who had recovered from COVID-19. The CDR3: CSASSRNRVSYEQYF. As DNA, the CDR3 is TGCAGTGCTAGTTCCCGGAACAGGGTCTCCTACGAGCAGTACTTC.